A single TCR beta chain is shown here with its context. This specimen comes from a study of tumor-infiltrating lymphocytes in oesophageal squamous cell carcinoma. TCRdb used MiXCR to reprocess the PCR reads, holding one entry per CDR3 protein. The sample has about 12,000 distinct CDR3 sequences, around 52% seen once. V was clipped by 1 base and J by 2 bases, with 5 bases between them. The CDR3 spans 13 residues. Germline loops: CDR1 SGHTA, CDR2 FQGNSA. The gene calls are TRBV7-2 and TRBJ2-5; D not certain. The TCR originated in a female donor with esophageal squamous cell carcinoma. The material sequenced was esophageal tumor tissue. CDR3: CASSLGPQETQYF. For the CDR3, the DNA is TGTGCCAGCAGCTTAGGACCGCAAGAGACCCAGTACTTC.